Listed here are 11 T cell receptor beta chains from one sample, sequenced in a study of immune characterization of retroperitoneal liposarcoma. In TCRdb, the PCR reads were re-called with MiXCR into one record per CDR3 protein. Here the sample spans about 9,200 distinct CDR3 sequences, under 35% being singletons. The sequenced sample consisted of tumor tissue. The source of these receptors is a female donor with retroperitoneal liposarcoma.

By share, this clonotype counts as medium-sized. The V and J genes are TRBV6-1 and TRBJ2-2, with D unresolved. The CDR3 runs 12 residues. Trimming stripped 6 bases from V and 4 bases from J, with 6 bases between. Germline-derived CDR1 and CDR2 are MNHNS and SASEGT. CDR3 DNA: TGTGCCAGCAGCCCCTTCACCGGGGAGCTGTTTTTT. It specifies CASSPFTGELFF.

The CDR3: CASSGPGRGGNNEQYF. As DNA, the CDR3 is TGTGCCAGCAGTGGACCAGGGAGGGGGGGAAACAATGAGCAGTACTTC. The chain joins TRBV6-1 to TRBJ2-1; TRBD2 is a possible D gene (7 bases). The DNA matches TRBJ2-7 better at its end, which makes the J call doubtful. CDR1 is MNHNS, CDR2 SASEGT, per germline. CDR3 length: 16 amino acids.

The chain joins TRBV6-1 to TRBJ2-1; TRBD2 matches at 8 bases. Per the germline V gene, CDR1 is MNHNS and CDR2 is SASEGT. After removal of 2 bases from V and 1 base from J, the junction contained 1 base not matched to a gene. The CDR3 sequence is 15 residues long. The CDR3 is CASSESSGSYNEQFF. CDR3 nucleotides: TGTGCCAGCAGTGAATCTAGCGGGTCCTACAATGAGCAGTTCTTC.

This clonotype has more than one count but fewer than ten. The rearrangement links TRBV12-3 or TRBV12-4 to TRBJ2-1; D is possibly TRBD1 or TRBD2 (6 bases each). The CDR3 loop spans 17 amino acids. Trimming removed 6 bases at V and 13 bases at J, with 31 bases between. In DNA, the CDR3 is TGTGCCAGCAGCAAACTTTCCGGGACTGGGGGGCAAGAGACCCAGTTCTTC. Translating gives CASSKLSGTGGQETQFF.

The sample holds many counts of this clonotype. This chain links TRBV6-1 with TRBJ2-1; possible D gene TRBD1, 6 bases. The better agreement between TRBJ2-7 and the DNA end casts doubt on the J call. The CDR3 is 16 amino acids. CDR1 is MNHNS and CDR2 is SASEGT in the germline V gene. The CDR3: CASSTLDRSRSNEQYF. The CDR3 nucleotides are TGTGCCAGCAGTACACTTGACAGGTCTAGATCCAATGAGCAGTACTTC.

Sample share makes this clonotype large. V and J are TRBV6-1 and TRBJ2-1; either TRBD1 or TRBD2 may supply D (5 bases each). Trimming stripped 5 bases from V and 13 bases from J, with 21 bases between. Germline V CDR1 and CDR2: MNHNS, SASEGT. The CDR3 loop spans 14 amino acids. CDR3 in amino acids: CASSRDPDQETQFF. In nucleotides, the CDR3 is TGTGCCAGCAGTCGGGACCCTGACCAAGAGACCCAGTTCTTC.

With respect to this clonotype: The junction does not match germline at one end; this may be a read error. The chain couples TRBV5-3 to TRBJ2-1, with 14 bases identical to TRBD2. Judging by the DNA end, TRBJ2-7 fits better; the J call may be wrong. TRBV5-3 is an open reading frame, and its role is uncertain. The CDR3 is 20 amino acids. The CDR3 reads CASSLQGRLAGGPRDNEQYF. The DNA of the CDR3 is TGTGCCAGCAGCTTGCAGGGCCGACTAGCGGGAGGGCCACGGGATAATGAGCAGTACTTC.

CDR3 in DNA: TGTGCCAGCAGTACGGCCATCAACGGGGCCGGGGAGCTGTTTTTT. It translates to CASSTAINGAGELFF. V gene TRBV6-1 combines with J gene TRBJ2-2; a weak D match, TRBD2 (5 bases). Per germline, CDR1 MNHNS and CDR2 SASEGT. CDR3 length: 15 amino acids. V lost 5 bases and J 6 bases, leaving 16 bases between the germline ends.

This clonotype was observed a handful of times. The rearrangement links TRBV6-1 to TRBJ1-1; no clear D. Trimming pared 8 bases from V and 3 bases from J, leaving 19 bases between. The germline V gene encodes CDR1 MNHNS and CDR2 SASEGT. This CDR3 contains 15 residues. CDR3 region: CASATREVAYTEAFF. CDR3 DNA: TGTGCCAGCGCTACAAGGGAAGTTGCTTACACTGAAGCTTTCTTT.

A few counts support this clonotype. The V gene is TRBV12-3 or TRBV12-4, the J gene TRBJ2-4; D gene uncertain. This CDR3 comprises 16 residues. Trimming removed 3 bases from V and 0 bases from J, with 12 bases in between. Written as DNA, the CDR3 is TGTGCCAGCAGTTTCTGGCTACAACTAGCCAAAAACATTCAGTACTTC. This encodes CASSFWLQLAKNIQYF.

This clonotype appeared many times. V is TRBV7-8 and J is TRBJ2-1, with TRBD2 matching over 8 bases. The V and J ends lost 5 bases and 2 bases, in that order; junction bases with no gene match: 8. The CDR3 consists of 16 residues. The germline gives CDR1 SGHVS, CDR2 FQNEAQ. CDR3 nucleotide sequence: TGTGCCAGCAGCGTCGCTAGCGGGTTGGCCTACAATGAGCAGTTCTTC. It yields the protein CASSVASGLAYNEQFF. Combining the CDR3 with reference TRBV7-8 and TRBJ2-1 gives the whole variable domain GAGVSQSPRYKVAKRGQDVALRCDPISGHVSLFWYQQALGQGPEFLTYFQNEAQLDKSGLPSDRFFAERPEGSVSTLKIQRTQQEDSAVYLCASSVASGLAYNEQFFGPGTRLTVL.